The entry below gives a single TCR beta chain sequence along with its context. This sample is drawn from a study of shared clonotypes between healthy human individuals. Germline loops: CDR1 SEHNR, CDR2 FQNEAQ (reference sequence). This CDR3 comprises 16 residues. V lost 2 bases, J lost 2 bases, and 5 bases stayed unmatched. TCRdb keeps only in-frame clones here, not all; method: immunoSEQ multiplex PCR. The data hold about 490,000 clones, with approximately 82% observed a single time. This chain links TRBV7-9 with TRBJ2-1, with TRBD1 matching over 8 bases. Material: PBMCs. The clonotype originates from a woman aged 35 to 49 in good health. Some clones in this sample may be carry-over from other donors' samples. The CDR3 DNA reads as TGTGCCAGCAGCTTAAGGTCAGGGGGCACCTACAATGAGCAGTTCTTC. Its protein product is CASSLRSGGTYNEQFF.